This paragraph covers one T cell receptor beta chain sequence. As to time point: sample taken at primary tumor resection. In each case, whole RNA from tumor, nontumor lung or frozen PBMC was sequenced unsorted. Patients with untreated early-stage non-small cell lung cancer, numbering 72, were the donors. The sample comes from a study of spatial heterogeneity in lung cancer. In the study overall: Sequence detection consistently recorded a greater number of beta-chain than alpha-chain sequences.

Germline V gene sequence: CDR1 SGHTA, CDR2 FQGTGA. Unmatched junction bases numbered 16, after V lost 5 bases and J lost 9 bases. CDR3 length: 18 residues. TCRdb re-called the 5' RACE reads with MiXCR, one entry per CDR3 protein. Of roughly 50,000 distinct CDR3 sequences in the sample, around 7.6% were seen once. The chain couples TRBV7-3 to TRBJ2-1, with 13 nucleotides matching TRBD2. This sequence originates from a female donor with early-stage non-small cell lung cancer. Sequences were derived from PBMCs, sampled at surgery. CDR3 sequence reads: CASSPYRLAGGGDGEQFF. The CDR3 DNA sequence: TGTGCCAGCAGCCCGTACCGACTAGCGGGGGGCGGGGATGGTGAGCAGTTCTTC.